This T cell receptor beta chain was captured in a study of neurological immune-mediated disorders. TCRdb called the 5' RACE reads again in MiXCR, with one record for every CDR3 protein. Here the sample spans approximately 50,000 distinct CDR3 sequences, around 4% being singletons. This clonotype was seen a few times. Its antigen is not known. Broader study findings: Among 34 multiple sclerosis patients, phylogenetic grouping put the repertoires of 18 into a single related-CDR3 cluster, a possible signature. Patients with HTLV-1-associated myelopathy showed the most TCR clonal expansion. Those with multiple sclerosis showed the least, falling below healthy controls. None of the CDR3 amino acid sequences of expanded clones recurred across subjects, suggesting private repertoires in all groups.

The CDR3 is 14 amino acids. V was clipped by 6 bases and J by 5 bases; unmatched bases: 13. Germline V gene data show CDR1 as DFQATT and CDR2 as SNEGSKA (reference sequence). V is TRBV20-1 and J is TRBJ2-7; 7 positions agree with TRBD1. The sequence derives from a man aged 55-75 years with multiple sclerosis. Specimen: PBMCs. The CDR3 DNA follows: TGCAGTGCGATCGAAAGGGGGCTAGGGGACGAGCAGTACTTC. It encodes CSAIERGLGDEQYF.